Described below is a single T cell receptor beta chain sequence and its context. What it binds is unknown. The CDR3 sequence is 14 residues long. Trimming removed 0 bases from V and 9 bases from J, with 15 bases in between. CDR1 SGHAT and CDR2 FQNNGV come from the germline V gene. Conversion of TCR transcripts into cDNA relied on 5'RACE template switching, which added a universal primer site and UMIs. TCRdb itself ran the 5' RACE reads through MiXCR, one entry per CDR3 protein. The repertoire has 550,000 to 750,000 distinct CDR3 sequences, 13% of them found once; the top ten carry roughly 13%. The sample originates from a study of T cells after yellow fever vaccination. The study's findings and limits: Some clonotypes were seen in both the CD4 and the CD8 compartments. These made up a small share and likely arose from convergent recombination. Sorted repertoires could include abundant contaminating clonotypes from bulk cells.

Sequenced here: PBMCs, sampled on the day of the yellow fever booster vaccination. The sequence came from a man aged 30-40 years who received the YFV17D yellow fever vaccine. This chain links TRBV11-2 with TRBJ2-7; a weak D match, TRBD1 (6 bases). DNA of the CDR3: TGTGCCAGCAGCTTAGACGGTCAGGGGAGTGTGCAGTACTTC. Its translation is CASSLDGQGSVQYF.